This T cell receptor beta chain was sequenced during a study of CD8+ T cells in alopecia areata. Study-level results: Within the top 100, expanded CD8+ clones significantly decreased with tofacitinib, as did scalp clonality.

A word on this clone: The antigen is unknown. In the same sample, other DNA sequences code for this CDR3.

RNA extraction and reverse transcription yielded cDNA as sequencing template. Sequenced by immunoSEQ multiplex PCR; TCRdb stores in-frame clones only, minus some. The table records more than 150,000 clones, around 49% of them present only once. The junction had 3 bases not matched to a gene; V was cut back by 0 bases and J by 1 base. Germline loops: CDR1 MNHEY, CDR2 SVGAGI. CDR3 size: 16 residues. The treatment is: oral pan-JAK inhibitor, 5-10 mg twice daily. This sample comprised CD8+ T cells sorted from blood, obtained around week 54, from a patient treated with tofacitinib. The sequence was collected from a human donor with alopecia areata. The V call is TRBV6-5, the J call TRBJ1-1; TRBD1 aligns across 9 bases. The chain's CDR3 is CASSYSLDRGNTEAFF. Here the CDR3 DNA reads TGTGCCAGCAGTTACTCACTGGACAGGGGGAACACTGAAGCTTTCTTT.